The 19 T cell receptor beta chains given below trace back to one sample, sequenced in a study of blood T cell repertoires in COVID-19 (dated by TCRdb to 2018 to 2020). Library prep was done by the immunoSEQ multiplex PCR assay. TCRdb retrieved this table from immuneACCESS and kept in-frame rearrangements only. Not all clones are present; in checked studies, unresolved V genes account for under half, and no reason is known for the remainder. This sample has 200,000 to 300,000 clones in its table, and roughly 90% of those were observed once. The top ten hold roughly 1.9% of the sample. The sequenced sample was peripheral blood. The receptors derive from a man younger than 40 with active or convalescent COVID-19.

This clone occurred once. In nucleotides, the CDR3 is TGTGCCTGGAGTGTAGGCGGGAGCCGGACGATGAATCAGCCCCAGCATTTT. Its protein is CAWSVGGSRTMNQPQHF. J is TRBJ1-5 and V is TRBV30; D not certain. The V gene's germline CDR1 is GTSNPN and CDR2 SVGIG (reference sequence). This CDR3 region has 17 residues. V lost 0 bases, J lost 4 bases, and 19 bases lay in between.

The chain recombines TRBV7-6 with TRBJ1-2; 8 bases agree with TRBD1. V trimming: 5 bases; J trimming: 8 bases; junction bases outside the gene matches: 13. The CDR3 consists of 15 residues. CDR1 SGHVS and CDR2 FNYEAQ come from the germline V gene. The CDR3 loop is CASSRQGQGSGGYTF. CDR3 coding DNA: TGTGCCAGCAGCCGGCAAGGACAGGGATCGGGAGGCTACACCTTC. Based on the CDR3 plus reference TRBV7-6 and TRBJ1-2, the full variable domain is GAGVSQSPRYKVTKRGQDVALRCDPISGHVSLYWYRQALGQGPEFLTYFNYEAQQDKSGLPNDRFSAERPEGSISTLTIQRTEQRDSAMYRCASSRQGQGSGGYTFGSGTRLTVV.

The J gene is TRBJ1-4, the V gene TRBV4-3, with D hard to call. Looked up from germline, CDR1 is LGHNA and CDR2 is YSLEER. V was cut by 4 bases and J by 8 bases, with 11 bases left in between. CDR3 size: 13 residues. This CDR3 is CASSPMAGEKLFF. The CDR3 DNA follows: TGCGCCAGCAGCCCGATGGCGGGGGAAAAACTGTTTTTT.

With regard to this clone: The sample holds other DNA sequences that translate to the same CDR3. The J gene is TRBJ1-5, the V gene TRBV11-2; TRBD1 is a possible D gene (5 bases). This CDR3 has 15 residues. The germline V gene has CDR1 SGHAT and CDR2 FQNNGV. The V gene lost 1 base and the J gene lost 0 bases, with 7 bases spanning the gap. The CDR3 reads CASSLGGGSNQPQHF. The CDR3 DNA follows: TGTGCCAGCAGCTTAGGGGGCGGTAGCAATCAGCCCCAGCATTTT.

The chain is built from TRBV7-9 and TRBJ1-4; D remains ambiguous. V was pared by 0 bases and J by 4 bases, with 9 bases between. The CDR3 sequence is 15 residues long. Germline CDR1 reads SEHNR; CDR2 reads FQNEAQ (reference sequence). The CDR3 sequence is CASSLAEGYNEKLFF. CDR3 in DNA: TGTGCCAGCAGCTTAGCGGAGGGCTATAATGAAAAACTGTTTTTT.

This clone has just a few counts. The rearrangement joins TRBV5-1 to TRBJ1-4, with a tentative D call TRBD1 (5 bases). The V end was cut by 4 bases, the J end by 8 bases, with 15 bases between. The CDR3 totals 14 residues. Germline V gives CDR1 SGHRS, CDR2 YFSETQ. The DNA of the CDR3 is TGCGCCAGCAGCGGCCTGGGGGGTTCAGAAAAACTGTTTTTT. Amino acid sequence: CASSGLGGSEKLFF.

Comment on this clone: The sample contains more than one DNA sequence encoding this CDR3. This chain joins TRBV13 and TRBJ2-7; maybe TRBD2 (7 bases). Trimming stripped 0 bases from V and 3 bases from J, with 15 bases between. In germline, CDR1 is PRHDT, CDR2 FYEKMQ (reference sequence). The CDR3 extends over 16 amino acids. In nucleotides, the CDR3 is TGTGCCAGCAGCTTAGGGAGGACAGCGGGAATCTACGAGCAGTACTTC. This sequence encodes CASSLGRTAGIYEQYF.

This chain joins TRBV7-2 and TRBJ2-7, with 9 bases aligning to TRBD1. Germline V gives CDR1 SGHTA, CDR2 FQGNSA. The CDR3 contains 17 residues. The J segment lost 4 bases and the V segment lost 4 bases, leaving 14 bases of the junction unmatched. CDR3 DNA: TGTGCCAGCAGCTCCAGAGACTTCGGGACAGGGAGATACGAGCAGTACTTC. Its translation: CASSSRDFGTGRYEQYF.

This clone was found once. The CDR3 region has the DNA TGTGCCAGCAGTTACTCGATCCACGACAGCAGTAATGAAAAACTGTTTTTT. It encodes CASSYSIHDSSNEKLFF. J is TRBJ1-4 and V is TRBV6-2 or TRBV6-3; a possible D gene is TRBD1 (5 bases). Germline V gene sequence: CDR1 MNHEY, CDR2 SVGEGT. The CDR3 has 17 residues. V shed 0 bases and J shed 4 bases, with 15 bases lying between them.

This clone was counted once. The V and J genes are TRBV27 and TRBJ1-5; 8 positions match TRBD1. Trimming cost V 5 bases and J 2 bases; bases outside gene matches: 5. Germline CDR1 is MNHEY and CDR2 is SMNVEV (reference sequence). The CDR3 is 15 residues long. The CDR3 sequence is CASSAAGGGNQPQHF. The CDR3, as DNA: TGTGCCAGCAGTGCAGCAGGGGGCGGCAATCAGCCCCAGCATTTT.

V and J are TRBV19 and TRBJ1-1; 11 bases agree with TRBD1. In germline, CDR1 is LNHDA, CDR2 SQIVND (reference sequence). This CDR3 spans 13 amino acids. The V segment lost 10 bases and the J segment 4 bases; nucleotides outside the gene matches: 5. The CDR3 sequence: CATSGTGGTEAFF. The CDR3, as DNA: TGTGCCACCTCGGGGACAGGGGGCACTGAAGCTTTCTTT.

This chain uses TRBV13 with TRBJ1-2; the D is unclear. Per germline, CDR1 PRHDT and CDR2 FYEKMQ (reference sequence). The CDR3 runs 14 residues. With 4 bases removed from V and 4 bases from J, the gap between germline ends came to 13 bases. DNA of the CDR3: TGTGCCAGCAGCTCATCCAGGTTGGGCTATGGCTACACCTTC. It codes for CASSSSRLGYGYTF.

CDR3 nucleotides: TGTGCCAGCAGCCGAAACAGGGGGGGAGATACGCAGTATTTT. Its protein product is CASSRNRGGDTQYF. The chain is built from TRBV3-1 (or the pseudogene TRBV3-2) and TRBJ2-3; possible D gene TRBD1, 8 bases. V was pared by 4 bases and J by 5 bases, with 13 bases between. Germline CDR1 LGHDT, CDR2 YNNKEL (reference sequence). The CDR3 runs 14 residues.

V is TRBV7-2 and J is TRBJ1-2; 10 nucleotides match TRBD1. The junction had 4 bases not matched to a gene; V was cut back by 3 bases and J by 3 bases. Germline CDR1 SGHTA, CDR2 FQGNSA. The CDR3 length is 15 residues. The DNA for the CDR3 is TGTGCCAGCAGCTTTGACAGGGGGCTGGACTATGGCTACACCTTC. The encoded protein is CASSFDRGLDYGYTF.

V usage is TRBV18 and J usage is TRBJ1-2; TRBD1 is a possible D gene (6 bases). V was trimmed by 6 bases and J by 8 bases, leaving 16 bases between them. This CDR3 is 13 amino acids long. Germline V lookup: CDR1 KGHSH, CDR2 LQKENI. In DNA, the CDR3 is TGTGCCAGCTCCAAGCAGGGGCAGTCGGGCTACACCTTC. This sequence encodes CASSKQGQSGYTF.

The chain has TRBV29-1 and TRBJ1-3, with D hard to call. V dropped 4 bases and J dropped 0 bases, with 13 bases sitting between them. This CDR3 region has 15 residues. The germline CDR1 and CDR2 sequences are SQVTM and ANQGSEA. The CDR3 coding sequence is TGCAGCGTTGCTACCTACAGCCCCTCTGGAAACACCATATATTTT. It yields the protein CSVATYSPSGNTIYF.

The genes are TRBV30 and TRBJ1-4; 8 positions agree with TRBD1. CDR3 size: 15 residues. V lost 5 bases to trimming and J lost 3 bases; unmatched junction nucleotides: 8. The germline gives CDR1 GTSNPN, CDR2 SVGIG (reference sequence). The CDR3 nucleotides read TGTGCCTGGGAAAAGGACAGGGAGGCTAATGAAAAACTGTTTTTT. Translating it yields CAWEKDREANEKLFF.

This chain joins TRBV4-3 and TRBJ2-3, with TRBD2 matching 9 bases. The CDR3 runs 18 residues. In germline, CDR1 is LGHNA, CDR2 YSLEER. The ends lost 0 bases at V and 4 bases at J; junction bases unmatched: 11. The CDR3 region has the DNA TGCGCCAGCAGCCAAGATGATATAGCGGGGGTTATTTCAGATACGCAGTATTTT. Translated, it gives CASSQDDIAGVISDTQYF.

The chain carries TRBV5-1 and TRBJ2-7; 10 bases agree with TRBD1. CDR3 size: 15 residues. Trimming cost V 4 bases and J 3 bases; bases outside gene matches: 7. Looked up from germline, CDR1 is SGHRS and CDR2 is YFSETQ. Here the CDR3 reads CASSLGQGTIYEQYF. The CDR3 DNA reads TGCGCCAGCAGCCTGGGACAGGGGACTATCTACGAGCAGTACTTC.